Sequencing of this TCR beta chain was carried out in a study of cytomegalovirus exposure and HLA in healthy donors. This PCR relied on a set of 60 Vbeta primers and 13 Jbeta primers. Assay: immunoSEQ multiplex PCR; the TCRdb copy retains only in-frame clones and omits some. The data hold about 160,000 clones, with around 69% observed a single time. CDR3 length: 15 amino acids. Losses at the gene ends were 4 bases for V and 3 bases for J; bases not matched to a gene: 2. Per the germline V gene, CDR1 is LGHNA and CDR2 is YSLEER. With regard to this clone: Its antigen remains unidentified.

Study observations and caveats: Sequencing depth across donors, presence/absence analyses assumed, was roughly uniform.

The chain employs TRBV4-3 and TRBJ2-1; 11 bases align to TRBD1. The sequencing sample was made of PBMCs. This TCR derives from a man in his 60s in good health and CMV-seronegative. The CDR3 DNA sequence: TGCGCCAGCAGCCGAGGGACAGGGGGCTACAATGAGCAGTTCTTC. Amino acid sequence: CASSRGTGGYNEQFF.